What follows are 19 T cell receptor beta chains derived from one specimen sequenced in a study of cytomegalovirus exposure and HLA in healthy donors. PCR employed 60 Vbeta and 13 Jbeta primers. Generated by immunoSEQ multiplex PCR, the TCRdb table keeps only in-frame clones and is missing some. The sample data list 130,000 to 150,000 clones. Material for sequencing was PBMCs. The receptor set was obtained from a man aged 35 to 55 in good health and CMV-seronegative.

The J gene is TRBJ1-2, the V gene TRBV10-3, with 7 bases that match TRBD1. Germline assignment: CDR1 ENHRY and CDR2 SYGVKD. V was clipped by 5 bases and J by 7 bases; unmatched bases: 22. The CDR3 extends over 18 amino acids. CDR3: CAISPTIPGQRPTGGYTF. The CDR3 DNA reads as TGTGCCATCAGTCCGACAATACCGGGACAGAGGCCGACGGGTGGCTACACCTTC.

The chain uses TRBV5-6 and TRBJ1-1; unclear D gene. The V end was cut by 1 base, the J end by 4 bases, with 8 bases between. Germline V CDR1 and CDR2: SGHDT, YYEEEE. The CDR3 is 13 amino acids. The CDR3 DNA reads as TGTGCCAGCAGCTTGTCGGGGATCACTGAAGCTTTCTTT. Encoded protein: CASSLSGITEAFF.

The V and J genes are TRBV9 and TRBJ2-3; no clear D. With 6 bases removed from V and 1 base from J, the gap between germline ends came to 9 bases. CDR1 and CDR2 (germline): SGDLS, YYNGEE. The CDR3 spans 13 residues. In DNA, the CDR3 is TGTGCCAGCAAGCCGGGTGGCACAGATACGCAGTATTTT. It translates to CASKPGGTDTQYF.

V gene TRBV19 combines with J gene TRBJ2-7; D is perhaps TRBD1 (5 bases). This CDR3 contains 12 residues. Germline V gene data show CDR1 as LNHDA and CDR2 as SQIVND (reference sequence). The V end was cut by 5 bases, the J end by 6 bases, with 11 bases between. Written as DNA, the CDR3 is TGTGCCAGTAGTCTGCAGGGATCCGAGCAGTACTTC. This gives the protein CASSLQGSEQYF.

CDR3 nucleotide sequence: TGCGCCAGCAGCTTGGCCCCCCAGGGGGCCTCTGGAAACACCATATATTTT. Residues: CASSLAPQGASGNTIYF. The chain combines TRBV5-1 with TRBJ1-3; 8 positions match TRBD1. Germline CDR1 reads SGHRS; CDR2 reads YFSETQ. J gave up 0 bases and V 0 bases, and 5 bases lay outside the gene matches. The CDR3 spans 17 residues.

For this clone: The junction does not match germline at one end; this may be a read error. The rearrangement joins TRBV7-2 to TRBJ1-2; D ambiguous. CDR3 length: 12 amino acids. Germline assignment: CDR1 SGHTA and CDR2 FQGNSA. CDR3 protein: CASSFLESPPAF. The DNA for the CDR3 is TGTGCCAGCAGCTTTCTCGAAAGCCCTCCGGCCTTC.

The genes are TRBV5-1 and TRBJ2-7; 10 nucleotides agree with TRBD1. The CDR3 runs to 15 residues. The V and J ends lost 4 bases and 4 bases, in that order; junction bases with no gene match: 8. CDR1 and CDR2 (germline): SGHRS, YFSETQ. In DNA, the CDR3 is TGCGCCAGCAGCAATTCCGGGACAGGGGCGTACGAGCAGTACTTC. Its protein is CASSNSGTGAYEQYF.

V usage is TRBV7-3 and J usage is TRBJ2-3; TRBD2 agrees at 7 bases. The CDR3 runs 15 residues. The trim removed 6 bases at V and 0 bases at J, leaving 6 bases unmatched. The V gene's germline CDR1 is SGHTA and CDR2 FQGTGA. CDR3 sequence reads: CASRQSGASTDTQYF. The CDR3 bases are TGTGCCAGCAGACAGAGCGGGGCTAGCACAGATACGCAGTATTTT.

The rearrangement links TRBV5-1 to TRBJ1-3, with 8 bases matching TRBD1. The junction had 9 bases not matched to a gene; V was cut back by 4 bases and J by 0 bases. The CDR3 has 17 residues. CDR1 is SGHRS and CDR2 is YFSETQ in the germline V gene. This CDR3 is CASSAAGTGNSGNTIYF. The CDR3 DNA is TGCGCCAGCAGCGCAGCCGGGACAGGCAACTCTGGAAACACCATATATTTT.

This chain uses TRBV2 with TRBJ1-1; weak D call: TRBD1 (5 bases). The CDR3 has 14 amino acids. V was cut by 4 bases and J by 4 bases, with 13 bases left in between. Germline assignment: CDR1 SNHLY and CDR2 FYNNEI. The CDR3 sequence is CASSALGGTTEAFF. The CDR3, as DNA: TGTGCCAGCAGTGCTCTGGGGGGGACCACTGAAGCTTTCTTT.

V is TRBV4-3 and J is TRBJ1-5, with D unresolved. The V gene lost 0 bases and the J gene lost 3 bases, with 3 bases spanning the gap. There are 13 residues in the CDR3. Germline V gene data show CDR1 as LGHNA and CDR2 as YSLEER. This CDR3 reads CASSQDNNQPQHF. In nucleotides, the CDR3 is TGCGCCAGCAGCCAAGACAACAATCAGCCCCAGCATTTT.

The chain's CDR3 is CASSVQGVGTEAFF. DNA for the CDR3: TGTGCCAGCAGCGTACAGGGGGTGGGCACTGAAGCTTTCTTT. The V and J genes are TRBV7-9 and TRBJ1-1, with 8 nucleotides matching TRBD1. The CDR3 runs 14 residues. Germline V gene data show CDR1 as SEHNR and CDR2 as FQNEAQ (reference sequence). Trimming at V came to 5 bases and at J to 4 bases, leaving 6 bases not matched to a gene.

The rearrangement joins TRBV7-2 to TRBJ1-5; D is unresolved. The V end was cut by 4 bases, the J end by 6 bases, with 19 bases between. The germline V gene encodes CDR1 SGHTA and CDR2 FQGNSA. The CDR3 has 16 residues. In nucleotides, the CDR3 is TGTGCCAGCAGCTCACTCCGATCAGGCGTGGTTCAGCCCCAGCATTTT. Its protein is CASSSLRSGVVQPQHF.

The V call is TRBV28, the J call TRBJ2-7; 8 bases fit TRBD1. Per germline, CDR1 MDHEN and CDR2 SYDVKM. V was clipped by 2 bases and J by 5 bases; unmatched bases: 5. The CDR3 has 14 residues. CDR3: CASSLPGTGNEQYF. The CDR3 bases are TGTGCCAGCAGTTTACCCGGGACAGGAAACGAGCAGTACTTC. The complete variable domain, with remaining parts taken from reference TRBV28 and TRBJ2-7, reads DVKVTQSSRYLVKRTGEKVFLECVQDMDHENMFWYRQDPGLGLRLIYFSYDVKMKEKGDIPEGYSVSREKKERFSLILESASTNQTSMYLCASSLPGTGNEQYFGPGTRLTVT.

The gene calls are TRBV19 and TRBJ2-4; possible D gene TRBD2, 6 bases. This CDR3 contains 14 residues. CDR1 and CDR2 (germline): LNHDA, SQIVND (reference sequence). Trimming removed 3 bases from V and 3 bases from J, with 9 bases in between. The CDR3 here is CASSIQGGKNIQYF. The CDR3 nucleotides read TGTGCCAGTAGTATCCAGGGAGGCAAAAACATTCAGTACTTC.

J is TRBJ2-2 and V is TRBV7-2; D is uncertain. Germline-derived CDR1 and CDR2 are SGHTA and FQGNSA. This CDR3 is built from 12 residues. Trimming took off 2 bases at V and 6 bases at J, with 4 bases between the two ends. This chain's CDR3 is CASSLYPGELFF. In DNA form, the CDR3 reads TGTGCCAGCAGCTTATATCCCGGGGAGCTGTTTTTT.

The gene calls are TRBV21-1 and TRBJ1-2; the table's D call TRBD1 went unverified against the DNA. TRBV21-1 is tagged as a pseudogene. The CDR3 is 16 residues long. CDR3 in DNA: TGTGCCAGCAGCAAAGGTTTGTGGCAGGGGGTTTCTGGCTACACCTTC. This sequence encodes CASSKGLWQGVSGYTF.

The genes are TRBV7-2 and TRBJ2-5, with 8 bases matching TRBD2. Looked up from germline, CDR1 is SGHTA and CDR2 is FQGNSA. The CDR3 has 15 amino acids. V shed 5 bases, J shed 5 bases, and the junction held 10 bases outside the gene matches. CDR3 in DNA: TGTGCCAGCAGCCCCCCCCGCGGGGGGTGGGAGACCCAGTACTTC. This codes for CASSPPRGGWETQYF.

V is TRBV29-1 and J is TRBJ2-1; TRBD1 agrees at 9 bases. The CDR3 has 15 amino acids. V dropped 4 bases and J dropped 0; count of bases not matched to a gene: 4. The germline V gene encodes CDR1 SQVTM and CDR2 ANQGSEA. The CDR3 sequence is CSVAGQGSSYNEQFF. The DNA of the CDR3 is TGCAGCGTTGCCGGACAGGGGAGCTCCTACAATGAGCAGTTCTTC.